Below, 10 T cell receptor beta chains from the same sample are listed, as sequenced in a study of graft-versus-host responses after intestinal transplantation. Their recognized antigens are unknown. Some clones are missing from TCRdb's copy, which holds only in-frame ones; the method was immunoSEQ multiplex PCR. Here the sample spans about 100,000 clones, roughly nine tenths being singletons. Sequences were derived from unstimulated CD4+ T cells sorted from spleen or lymph node cells, sampled before transplant. These receptors all come from a human donor who was the organ donor for an intestinal transplant.

This chain connects TRBV6-5 to TRBJ2-7, with D possibly being TRBD1 (5 bases). The DNA matches TRBJ2-1 better at its end, which makes the J call doubtful. The CDR3 is 12 amino acids. Germline V gene data show CDR1 as MNHEY and CDR2 as SVGAGI. CDR3 sequence (DNA): TGTGCCAGCAGGGGGCATAATAATGAGCAGTTCTTC. Translated: CASRGHNNEQFF.

V gene TRBV9 combines with J gene TRBJ1-4, with D possibly TRBD1 on 5 matching bases. CDR3 length equals 15 residues. Trimming took 4 bases from V and 5 from J, leaving 15 bases between them. Per germline, CDR1 SGDLS and CDR2 YYNGEE. The CDR3 bases are TGTGCCAGCAGCTCCCAGGGAGGCCTGAATGAAAAACTGTTTTTT. Protein sequence: CASSSQGGLNEKLFF.

This chain links TRBV4-1 with TRBJ1-2; 7 nucleotides line up with TRBD1. CDR1 and CDR2 (germline): MGHRA, YSYEKL. The ends lost 0 bases at V and 4 bases at J; junction bases unmatched: 5. The CDR3 extends over 15 amino acids. For the CDR3, the DNA is TGCGCCAGCAGCCAAGAAGGGGGCGCTCCCTATGGCTACACCTTC. This gives the protein CASSQEGGAPYGYTF.

The gene calls are TRBV6-4 and TRBJ2-2; D gene uncertain. Between the trimmed V and J ends, which lost 0 bases and 5 bases, there was a span of 7 bases. CDR3 length: 14 amino acids. The V gene's germline CDR1 is MRHNA and CDR2 SNTAGT. The DNA for the CDR3 is TGTGCCAGCAGTGACTCGAGTGGTACCGGGGAGCTGTTTTTT. This translates into CASSDSSGTGELFF.

The chain uses TRBV18 and TRBJ2-1, with 7 nucleotides matching TRBD2. Unmatched junction bases numbered 6, after V lost 3 bases and J lost 7 bases. Germline V gene lookup returns CDR1 KGHSH and CDR2 LQKENI. The CDR3 has 14 amino acids. CDR3 amino acids: CASSPVRGENEQFF. CDR3 DNA sequence: TGTGCCAGCTCACCGGTCCGGGGGGAAAATGAGCAGTTCTTC. Full variable domain (remainder filled in from reference TRBV18 and TRBJ2-1): NAGVMQNPRHLVRRRGQEARLRCSPMKGHSHVYWYRQLPEEGLKFMVYLQKENIIDESGMPKERFSAEFPKEGPSILRIQQVVRGDSAAYFCASSPVRGENEQFFGPGTRLTVL.

V usage is TRBV18 and J usage is TRBJ2-2; the match to TRBD1 covers 7 bases. The V segment lost 0 bases and the J segment 5 bases; nucleotides outside the gene matches: 6. The CDR3 runs 16 residues. Germline V gene sequence: CDR1 KGHSH, CDR2 LQKENI. In nucleotides, the CDR3 is TGTGCCAGCTCACCACCGGGACAGAGCAGGACCGGGGAGCTGTTTTTT. This sequence encodes CASSPPGQSRTGELFF.

This rearrangement joins TRBV27 to TRBJ2-7, with TRBD1 matching over 8 bases. CDR1 MNHEY and CDR2 SMNVEV come from the germline V gene (reference sequence). Trimming cost V 8 bases and J 2 bases; bases outside gene matches: 11. The CDR3 is 15 amino acids. CDR3 protein: CASARGQGGAYEQYF. For the CDR3, the DNA is TGTGCCAGCGCGCGCGGACAGGGCGGGGCCTACGAGCAGTACTTC.

V and J are TRBV28 and TRBJ2-6; possibly TRBD2 for D (7 bases). Germline CDR1 is MDHEN and CDR2 is SYDVKM. The V gene lost 5 bases and the J gene lost 0 bases, with 17 bases spanning the gap. The CDR3 contains 18 residues. This chain's CDR3 is CASSPTWEGVSGANVLTF. In DNA form, the CDR3 reads TGTGCCAGCAGTCCTACCTGGGAGGGGGTCTCTGGGGCCAACGTCCTGACTTTC.

V gene TRBV28 combines with J gene TRBJ1-2, with D hard to call. The CDR3 is 12 amino acids. Between the trimmed V and J ends, which lost 2 bases and 5 bases, there was a span of 6 bases. CDR1 is MDHEN and CDR2 is SYDVKM in the germline V gene. For the CDR3, the DNA is TGTGCCAGCAGTTTACTTTCTTATGGCTACACCTTC. This codes for CASSLLSYGYTF.

The rearrangement joins TRBV28 to TRBJ2-7; TRBD1 matches 9 bases. Germline V gene data show CDR1 as MDHEN and CDR2 as SYDVKM. V lost 7 bases and J lost 6; bases outside the gene matches: 10. The CDR3 extends over 14 amino acids. CDR3 DNA: TGTGCCAGCACCGAGGCAGGGGACAGGGCCGAGCAGTACTTC. Its translation: CASTEAGDRAEQYF.